This T cell receptor (beta chain) was documented in a study of post-analysis software for immune sequencing data. At the level of the study: In terms of disease course, relapsing-remitting, secondary progressive and progressive-relapsing multiple sclerosis were included.

Presence of unique molecular identifiers characterized the TCR beta cDNA libraries. Starting from roughly 1 to 10 million T cells, the study yielded about 500,000 cDNA molecules. TCRdb used MiXCR to reprocess the PCR reads, holding one entry per CDR3 protein. This sample yields roughly 700,000 distinct CDR3 sequences, of which 30% are seen a single time; approximately 0.6% belongs to the top ten. The CDR3 loop spans 14 amino acids. V was cut by 0 bases and J by 5 bases, with 9 bases left in between. Germline-derived CDR1 and CDR2 are LGHNA and YSLEER. This clonotype has just a few counts. Its antigen is unidentified. Study-wide results and limits: There were roughly five TRBV segments more frequent in patients than controls, and TRBV5-6, TRBV5-1 and TRBV20-1 were among them.

Sequenced: blood. The chain carries TRBV4-3 and TRBJ2-3; tentative D call: TRBD2 (5 bases). The receptor's source is a girl aged 5-17 years with multiple sclerosis. The CDR3 sequence: CASSQERVGDTQYF. The DNA for the CDR3 is TGCGCCAGCAGCCAAGAGCGGGTCGGAGATACGCAGTATTTT.